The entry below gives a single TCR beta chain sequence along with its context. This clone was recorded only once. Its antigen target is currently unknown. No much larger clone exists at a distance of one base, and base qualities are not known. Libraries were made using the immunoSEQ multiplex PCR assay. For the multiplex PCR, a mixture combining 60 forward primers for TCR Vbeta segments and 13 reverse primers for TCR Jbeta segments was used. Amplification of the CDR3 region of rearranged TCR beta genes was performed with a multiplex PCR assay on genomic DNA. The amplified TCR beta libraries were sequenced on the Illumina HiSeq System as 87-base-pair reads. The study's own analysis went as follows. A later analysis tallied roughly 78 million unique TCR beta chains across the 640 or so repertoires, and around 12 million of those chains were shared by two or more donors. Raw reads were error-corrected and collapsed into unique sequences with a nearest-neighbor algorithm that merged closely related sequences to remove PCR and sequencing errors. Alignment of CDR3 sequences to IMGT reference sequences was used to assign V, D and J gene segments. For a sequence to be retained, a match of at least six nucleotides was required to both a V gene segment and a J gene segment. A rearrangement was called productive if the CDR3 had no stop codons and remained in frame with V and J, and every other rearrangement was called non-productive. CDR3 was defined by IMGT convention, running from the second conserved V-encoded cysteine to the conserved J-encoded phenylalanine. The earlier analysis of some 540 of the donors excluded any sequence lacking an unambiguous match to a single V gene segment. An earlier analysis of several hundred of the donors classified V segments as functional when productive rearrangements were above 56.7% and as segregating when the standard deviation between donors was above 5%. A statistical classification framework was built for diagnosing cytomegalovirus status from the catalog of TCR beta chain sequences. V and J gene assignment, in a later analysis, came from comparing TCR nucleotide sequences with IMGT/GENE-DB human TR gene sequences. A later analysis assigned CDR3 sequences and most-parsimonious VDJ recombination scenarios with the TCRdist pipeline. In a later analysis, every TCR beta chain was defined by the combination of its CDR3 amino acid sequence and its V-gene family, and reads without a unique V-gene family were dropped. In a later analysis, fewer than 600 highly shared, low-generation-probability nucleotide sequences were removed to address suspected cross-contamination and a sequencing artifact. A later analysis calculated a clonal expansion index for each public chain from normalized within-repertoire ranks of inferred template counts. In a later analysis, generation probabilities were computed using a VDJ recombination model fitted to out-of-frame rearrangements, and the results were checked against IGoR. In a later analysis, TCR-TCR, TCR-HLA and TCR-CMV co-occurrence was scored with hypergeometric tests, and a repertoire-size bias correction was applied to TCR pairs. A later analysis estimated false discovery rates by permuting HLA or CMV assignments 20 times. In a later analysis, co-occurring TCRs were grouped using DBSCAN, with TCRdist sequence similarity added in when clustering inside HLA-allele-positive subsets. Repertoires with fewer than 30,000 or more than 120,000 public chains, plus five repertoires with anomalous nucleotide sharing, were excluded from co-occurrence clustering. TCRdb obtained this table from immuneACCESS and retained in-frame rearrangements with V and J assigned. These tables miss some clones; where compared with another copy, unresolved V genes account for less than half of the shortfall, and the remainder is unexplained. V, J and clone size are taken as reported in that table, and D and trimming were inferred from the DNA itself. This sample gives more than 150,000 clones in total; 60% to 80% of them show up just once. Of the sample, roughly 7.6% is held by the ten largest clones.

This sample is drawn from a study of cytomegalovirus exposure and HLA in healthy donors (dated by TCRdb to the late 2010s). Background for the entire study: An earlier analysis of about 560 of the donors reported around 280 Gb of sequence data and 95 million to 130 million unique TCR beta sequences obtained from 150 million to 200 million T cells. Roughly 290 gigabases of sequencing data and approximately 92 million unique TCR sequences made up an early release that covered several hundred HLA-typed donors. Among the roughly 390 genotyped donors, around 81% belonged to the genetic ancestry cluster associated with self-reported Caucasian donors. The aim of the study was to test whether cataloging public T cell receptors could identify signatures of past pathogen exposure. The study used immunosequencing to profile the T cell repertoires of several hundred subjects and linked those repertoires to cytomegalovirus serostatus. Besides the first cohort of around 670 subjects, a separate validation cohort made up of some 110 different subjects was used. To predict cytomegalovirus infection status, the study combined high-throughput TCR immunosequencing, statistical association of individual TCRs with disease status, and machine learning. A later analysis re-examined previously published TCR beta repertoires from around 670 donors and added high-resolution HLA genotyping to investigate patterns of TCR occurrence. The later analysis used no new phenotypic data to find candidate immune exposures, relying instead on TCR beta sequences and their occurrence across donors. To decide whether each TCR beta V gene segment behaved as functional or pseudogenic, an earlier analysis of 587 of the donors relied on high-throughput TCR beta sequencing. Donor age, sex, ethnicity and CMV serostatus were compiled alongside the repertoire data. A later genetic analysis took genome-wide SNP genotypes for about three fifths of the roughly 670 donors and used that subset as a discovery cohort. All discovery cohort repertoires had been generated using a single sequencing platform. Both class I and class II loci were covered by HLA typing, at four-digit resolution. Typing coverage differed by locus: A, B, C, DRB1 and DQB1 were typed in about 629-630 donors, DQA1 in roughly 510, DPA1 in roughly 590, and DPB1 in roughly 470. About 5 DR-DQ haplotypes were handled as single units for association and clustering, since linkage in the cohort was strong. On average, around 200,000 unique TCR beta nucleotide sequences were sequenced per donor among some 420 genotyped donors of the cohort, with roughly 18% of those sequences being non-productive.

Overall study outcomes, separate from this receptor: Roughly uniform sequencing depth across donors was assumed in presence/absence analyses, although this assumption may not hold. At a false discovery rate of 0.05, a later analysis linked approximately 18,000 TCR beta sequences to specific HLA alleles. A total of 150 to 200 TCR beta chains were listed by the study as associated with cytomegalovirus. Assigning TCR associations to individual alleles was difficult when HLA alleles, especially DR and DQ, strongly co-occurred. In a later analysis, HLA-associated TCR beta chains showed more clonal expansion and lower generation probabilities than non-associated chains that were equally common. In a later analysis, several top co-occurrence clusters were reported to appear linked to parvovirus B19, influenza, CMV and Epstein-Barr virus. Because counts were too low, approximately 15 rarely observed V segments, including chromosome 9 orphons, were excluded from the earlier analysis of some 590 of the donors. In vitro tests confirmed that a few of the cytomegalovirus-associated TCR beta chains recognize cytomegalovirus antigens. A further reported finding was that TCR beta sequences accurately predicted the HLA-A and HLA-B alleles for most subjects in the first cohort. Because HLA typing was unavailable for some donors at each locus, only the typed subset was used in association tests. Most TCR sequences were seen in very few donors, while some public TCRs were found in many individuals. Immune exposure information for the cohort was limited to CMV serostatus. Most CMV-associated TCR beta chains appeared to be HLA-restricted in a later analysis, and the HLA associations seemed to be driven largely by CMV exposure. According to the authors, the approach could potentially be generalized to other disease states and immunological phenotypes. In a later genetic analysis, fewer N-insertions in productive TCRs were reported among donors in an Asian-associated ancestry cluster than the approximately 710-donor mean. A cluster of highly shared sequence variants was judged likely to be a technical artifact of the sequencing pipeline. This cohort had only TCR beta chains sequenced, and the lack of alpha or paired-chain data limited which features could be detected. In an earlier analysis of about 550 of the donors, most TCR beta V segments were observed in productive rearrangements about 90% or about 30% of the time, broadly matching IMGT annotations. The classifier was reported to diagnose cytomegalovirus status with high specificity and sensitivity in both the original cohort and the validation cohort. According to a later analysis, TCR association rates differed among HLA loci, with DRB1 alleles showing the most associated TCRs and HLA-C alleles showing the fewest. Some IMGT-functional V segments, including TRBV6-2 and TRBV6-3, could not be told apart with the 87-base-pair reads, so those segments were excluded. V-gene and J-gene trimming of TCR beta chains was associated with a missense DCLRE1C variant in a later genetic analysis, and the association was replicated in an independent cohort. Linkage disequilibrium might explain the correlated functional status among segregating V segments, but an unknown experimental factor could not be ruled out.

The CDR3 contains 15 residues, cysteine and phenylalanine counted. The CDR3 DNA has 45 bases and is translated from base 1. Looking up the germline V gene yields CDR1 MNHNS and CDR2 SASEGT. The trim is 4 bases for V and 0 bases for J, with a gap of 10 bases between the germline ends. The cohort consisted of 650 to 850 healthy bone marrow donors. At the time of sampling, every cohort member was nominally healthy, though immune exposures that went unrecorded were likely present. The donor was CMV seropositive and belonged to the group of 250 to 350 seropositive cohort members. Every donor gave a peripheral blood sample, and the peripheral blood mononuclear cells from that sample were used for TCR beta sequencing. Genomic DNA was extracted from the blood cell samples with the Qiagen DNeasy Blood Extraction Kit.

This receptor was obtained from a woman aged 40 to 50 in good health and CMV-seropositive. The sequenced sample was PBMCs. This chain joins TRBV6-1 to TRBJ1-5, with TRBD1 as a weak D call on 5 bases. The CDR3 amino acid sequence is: CASSGQLYSNQPQHF. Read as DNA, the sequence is TGTGCCAGCAGTGGACAGCTTTATAGCAATCAGCCCCAGCATTTT.